The clone carrying this T cell receptor (beta chain) has only a few counts. The antigen remains undetermined. Germline is not matched at one junction end, which may reflect a read error. Patients with uncontrolled infections, other autoimmune diseases, pregnancy or lactation were excluded. Isolation of PBMCs was performed on roughly 9 ml fresh peripheral blood. Germline V gives CDR1 ENHRY, CDR2 SYGVKD. CDR3 length: 14 amino acids. The source material, RNA transcripts, was used to amplify TCR beta CDR3 regions. The TCR CDR3 first-round RT-PCR relied on the HTBI primer set. TCRdb analysed the multiplex PCR reads with MiXCR anew, one entry per CDR3 protein. The sample consists of 800,000 or so distinct CDR3 sequences, over 35% of them appearing once. This entry comes from a study of T cells in Graves' hyperthyroidism and ophthalmopathy. In the study overall: Initial diagnosis, before any treatment, was when peripheral blood was collected.

Study-level points and caveats: Ophthalmopathy and stable hyperthyroidism were separated by a 13 V-J model.

Sequenced: blood. The TCR originated in a man younger than 30 with Graves' hyperthyroidism. The chain combines TRBV10-3 with TRBJ2-7; 7 bases fit TRBD1. The CDR3 here is CASSPYRGTYEQYF. The CDR3, as DNA: TGTGCCAGCAGTCCGTACAGGGGTACCTACGAGCAGTACTTC.